This T cell receptor beta chain was recorded in a study of T cells in Graves' hyperthyroidism and ophthalmopathy. This clonotype showed up just a few times. One base away lies a much larger clone, so this may be a sequencing read error. Because it lacks the conserved phenylalanine or tryptophan at the end, this CDR3 is likely a read error. There were TCR beta CDR3 regions amplified from RNA transcripts. Researchers ran a first-round RT-PCR on the TCR CDR3 using the HTBI primer set. TCRdb called the multiplex PCR reads again in MiXCR, with one record for every CDR3 protein. The sample shows approximately 400,000 distinct CDR3 sequences, approximately 14% of them seen only once. This receptor was identified in a woman between 18 and 30 years old with Graves' hyperthyroidism. The sample consisted of blood.

CDR3 DNA sequence: TGTGCCAGCAGTTCGAGCGGGAGAAGCGGCGAGCAGTACCTC. Protein product: CASSSSGRSGEQYL. The chain carries TRBV12-3 or TRBV12-4 and TRBJ2-7, with 8 bases matching TRBD2. The CDR3 is 14 residues long. Unmatched junction bases numbered 8, after V lost 4 bases and J lost 6 bases.